Presented here are 20 T cell receptor beta chains from one specimen sequenced in a study of T cell clusters in autoimmune cytopenias. One tube held mixed TRB-A and TRB-B primer pools for touch-down PCR. One entry per CDR3 protein, without DNA, is what TCRdb gives after re-calling the multiplex PCR reads. The sample includes 9,500 to 15,000 distinct CDR3 sequences. TRB was amplified from roughly 250 ng of peripheral blood genomic DNA per sample. The specimen sequenced was peripheral blood. These TCRs come from a human donor with an autoimmune cytopenia or autoimmune hepatitis (not recorded which).

The chain employs TRBV6-2 or TRBV6-3 and TRBJ1-1; without DNA, the TCRdb call of TRBD1 cannot be checked. CDR3 length: 14 residues. Germline values: CDR1 MNHEY, CDR2 SVGEGT. The CDR3 sequence is CASRTGGRRTEAFF.

This chain connects TRBV5-4 to TRBJ2-1; TCRdb's D gene call, TRBD1, goes unchecked for lack of DNA. In germline, CDR1 is SGHNT, CDR2 YYREEE (reference sequence). The CDR3 covers 13 residues. CDR3: CASSFKGGNEQFF.

The rearrangement links TRBV30 to TRBJ1-1. The CDR3 length is 14 residues. CDR1 and CDR2 (germline): GTSNPN, SVGIG (reference sequence). CDR3 residues: CAWSVEGLNTEAFF.

The chain uses TRBV29-1 and TRBJ1-1. CDR1 SQVTM and CDR2 ANQGSEA come from the germline V gene. The CDR3 is 13 residues long. The CDR3 protein is CSVDLGLNTEAFF.

This CDR3 reads CASSELGQRSSGANVLTF. The J gene is TRBJ2-6, the V gene TRBV6-1; the TCRdb call, TRBD1, lacks DNA for checking. CDR1 is MNHNS, CDR2 SASEGT, per germline. The CDR3 is 18 residues long.

This chain connects TRBV27 to TRBJ1-4. Germline values: CDR1 MNHEY, CDR2 SMNVEV (reference sequence). This CDR3 has 14 residues. CDR3 loop: CASSRVATNEKLFF.

Judged by frequency, this clonotype is medium-sized. The chain carries TRBV11-1 and TRBJ2-6; the D call of TRBD1 rests on TCRdb alone, since no DNA is present to check it. Germline assignment: CDR1 SGHAT and CDR2 FQDESV (reference sequence). This CDR3 contains 19 residues. The CDR3: CASSATGGKKLSGANVLTF.

This clonotype is labeled medium-sized (0.01 to 0.1%) based on frequency. The V call is TRBV19, the J call TRBJ1-4; TCRdb outputs TRBD1, but without DNA this stays unchecked. Germline V gives CDR1 LNHDA, CDR2 SQIVND (reference sequence). CDR3 size: 14 residues. The CDR3 protein is CASSRDRDNEKLFF.

Frequency places this clonotype as medium-sized. The V and J genes are TRBV29-1 and TRBJ2-5. From germline, CDR1 is SQVTM and CDR2 ANQGSEA. The CDR3 contains 13 residues. CDR3: CSVVRGYQETQYF.

The chain links TRBV20-1 to TRBJ1-1; TCRdb's D gene call, TRBD1, goes unchecked for lack of DNA. The CDR3 covers 12 residues. Germline V gene data show CDR1 as DFQATT and CDR2 as SNEGSKA (reference sequence). CDR3 in amino acids: CSTTGDHTEAFF.

This clonotype is medium-sized (0.01 to 0.1%) by frequency. The chain is built from TRBV29-1 and TRBJ2-1; checking the TCRdb D call of TRBD2 is not possible without DNA. Germline V lookup: CDR1 SQVTM, CDR2 ANQGSEA. The CDR3 is 16 amino acids. This CDR3 reads CSVEDLRLAGGLEQFF.

The chain has TRBV5-4 and TRBJ2-2; TCRdb calls TRBD2, which cannot be checked without DNA. Germline CDR1 reads SGHNT; CDR2 reads YYREEE (reference sequence). This CDR3 spans 16 amino acids. CDR3 protein: CASSLLASSDTGELFF.

The CDR3 reads CATSRVYTLNSPLHF. The V gene is TRBV15, the J gene TRBJ1-6. Germline assignment: CDR1 LNHNV and CDR2 YYDKDF (reference sequence). The CDR3 consists of 15 residues.

The chain uses TRBV7-6 and TRBJ2-7; with no DNA, the TCRdb D assignment of TRBD1 cannot be verified. CDR3 size: 13 residues. Germline CDR1 SGHVS, CDR2 FNYEAQ. The CDR3 protein is CASSLGRAGEQYF. Full variable domain (rest looked up from reference TRBV7-6 and TRBJ2-7): GAGVSQSPRYKVTKRGQDVALRCDPISGHVSLYWYRQALGQGPEFLTYFNYEAQQDKSGLPNDRFSAERPEGSISTLTIQRTEQRDSAMYRCASSLGRAGEQYFGPGTRLTVT.

Judged by frequency, this clonotype is medium-sized. CDR3 region: CASSAGTGRDTQYF. This chain joins TRBV19 and TRBJ2-3; TCRdb indicates TRBD1, and absent DNA this call remains unverified. Germline lookup yields CDR1 LNHDA and CDR2 SQIVND (reference sequence). This CDR3 spans 14 amino acids.

This clonotype is identified as medium-sized from frequency. The chain is built from TRBV6-2 or TRBV6-3 and TRBJ2-5; the D gene TCRdb calls, TRBD2, cannot be checked with no DNA. The CDR3 extends over 16 amino acids. The germline gives CDR1 MNHEY, CDR2 SVGEGT. CDR3 residues: CASSYLAEGDAKTQYF.

J is TRBJ2-7 and V is TRBV2; TCRdb selects TRBD2, and the lack of DNA leaves this call unchecked. The germline V gene has CDR1 SNHLY and CDR2 FYNNEI. The CDR3 runs to 15 residues. CDR3 sequence: CASSETGLAGHEQYF.

Measured by frequency, this clonotype is medium-sized. This chain joins TRBV5-6 and TRBJ2-1. Germline-derived CDR1 and CDR2 are SGHDT and YYEEEE. CDR3 length: 15 residues. CDR3 protein: CASSLLGLAYNEQFF. Complete variable domain (other parts from reference TRBV5-6 and TRBJ2-1): DAGVTQSPTHLIKTRGQQVTLRCSPKSGHDTVSWYQQALGQGPQFIFQYYEEEERQRGNFPDRFSGHQFPNYSSELNVNALLLGDSALYLCASSLLGLAYNEQFFGPGTRLTVL.

Measured by frequency, this clonotype is medium-sized (0.01 to 0.1%). V gene TRBV29-1 combines with J gene TRBJ2-5; TCRdb designates TRBD1, a call that cannot be tested without DNA. There are 17 residues in the CDR3. Germline V gene sequence: CDR1 SQVTM, CDR2 ANQGSEA. The CDR3 protein is CSVLFYSDRDLQETQYF.

The rearrangement links TRBV5-6 to TRBJ2-5; TCRdb designates TRBD1, a call that cannot be tested without DNA. Germline V gene sequence: CDR1 SGHDT, CDR2 YYEEEE. The length of the CDR3 is 16 residues. The CDR3 protein is CASSSDVGQGSETQYF.